Following are 18 T cell receptor beta chains from one sample sequenced in a study of blood T cell repertoires in COVID-19. Libraries were prepared by immunoSEQ multiplex PCR; TCRdb keeps only in-frame clonotypes and omits some of them. The sample has 160,000 or so clones; about 87% are singletons. Sequencing was performed on peripheral blood. Every receptor here comes from a woman between 65 and 79 years old with COVID-19, enrolled during active disease.

The V gene is TRBV10-2, the J gene TRBJ1-1, with D possibly being TRBD1 (6 bases). The CDR3 extends over 16 amino acids. V lost 5 bases and J 2 bases, leaving 18 bases between the germline ends. Germline CDR1 WSHSY, CDR2 SAAADI. The CDR3 DNA reads as TGCGCCAGCAGTCCCAGGGGCCGCAAGGTAAACACTGAAGCTTTCTTT. Translating it yields CASSPRGRKVNTEAFF.

This clone was seen only once. This sequence joins TRBV5-1 and TRBJ1-2; 7 bases fit TRBD1. This CDR3 has 20 residues. Germline lookup yields CDR1 SGHRS and CDR2 YFSETQ. J lost 0 bases, V lost 4 bases, and 21 bases had no gene match. CDR3 region: CASSPNPGQRTLGSNYGYTF. The CDR3 bases are TGCGCCAGCAGCCCCAATCCGGGACAGCGTACCCTGGGGTCTAACTATGGCTACACCTTC.

Note on this clone: At one boundary the junction diverges from the germline segment, which might be a read error. V usage is TRBV7-2 and J usage is TRBJ1-1, with TRBD1 as a possible D gene (5 bases). The CDR3 loop spans 13 amino acids. Germline V gene sequence: CDR1 SGHTA, CDR2 FQGNSA. The chain's CDR3 is CASNLQENTEAFF. The CDR3 bases are TGTGCCAGCAACTTACAGGAGAACACTGAAGCTTTCTTT. The full variable domain, completed using reference TRBV7-2 and TRBJ1-1, is GAGVSQSPSNKVTEKGKDVELRCDPISGHTALYWYRQSLGQGLEFLIYFQGNSAPDKSGLPSDRFSAERTGGSVSTLTIQRTQQEDSAVYLCASNLQENTEAFFGQGTRLTVV.

CDR3 amino acids: CASSEQGPRPNYGYTF. As DNA, the CDR3 is TGTGCCAGCAGTGAGCAGGGTCCAAGACCTAACTATGGCTACACCTTC. The genes are TRBV2 and TRBJ1-2; perhaps TRBD1 as D (5 bases). The CDR3 contains 16 residues. Germline V gene sequence: CDR1 SNHLY, CDR2 FYNNEI. Deletions cut 3 bases from V and 0 bases from J, with 14 bases between. Full variable domain (outside the CDR3, taken from reference TRBV2 and TRBJ1-2): EPEVTQTPSHQVTQMGQEVILRCVPISNHLYFYWYRQILGQKVEFLVSFYNNEISEKSEIFDDQFSVERPDGSNFTLKIRSTKLEDSAMYFCASSEQGPRPNYGYTFGSGTRLTVV.

The chain uses TRBV7-9 and TRBJ2-5, with 9 nucleotides matching TRBD2. This CDR3 has 15 amino acids. CDR1 SEHNR and CDR2 FQNEAQ come from the germline V gene (reference sequence). The V and J ends lost 5 bases and 2 bases, in that order; junction bases with no gene match: 6. The CDR3 DNA reads TGTGCCAGCAGCCGCGGACTAGCGAATCAAGAGACCCAGTACTTC. Amino acid sequence: CASSRGLANQETQYF.

The J gene is TRBJ2-7, the V gene TRBV7-2; TRBD1 agrees at 7 bases. This CDR3 spans 14 amino acids. V was clipped by 6 bases and J by 2 bases; unmatched bases: 7. CDR1 is SGHTA and CDR2 is FQGNSA in the germline V gene. The CDR3 loop is CASSPRTGAYEQYF. The CDR3 DNA is TGTGCCAGCAGTCCTCGCACAGGGGCCTACGAGCAGTACTTC.

The chain combines TRBV18 with TRBJ1-4, with D unresolved. Germline V CDR1 and CDR2: KGHSH, LQKENI. The V and J ends lost 6 bases and 8 bases respectively, with 10 bases between them. CDR3 length: 12 residues. The chain's CDR3 is CASSALREKLFF. CDR3 bases: TGTGCCAGCTCCGCCCTTCGGGAAAAACTGTTTTTT.

V usage is TRBV20-1 and J usage is TRBJ1-6; weak D call: TRBD1 (6 bases). The CDR3 is made up of 13 amino acids. V was pared by 3 bases and J by 8 bases, with 11 bases between. In germline, CDR1 is DFQATT, CDR2 SNEGSKA (reference sequence). The CDR3 loop is CSASYREHSPLHF. CDR3 sequence (DNA): TGCAGTGCTAGTTACAGGGAACATTCACCCCTCCACTTT.

The chain combines TRBV3-1 (or the pseudogene TRBV3-2) with TRBJ2-6; 11 bases map to TRBD2. Trimming cost V 4 bases and J 0 bases; bases outside gene matches: 8. CDR3 length: 19 amino acids. CDR1 and CDR2 from the germline V gene are LGHDT and YNNKEL (reference sequence). In nucleotides, the CDR3 is TGTGCCAGCAGCCTTCCTCTAGCGGGGGGAATCTCTGGGGCCAACGTCCTGACTTTC. The encoded protein is CASSLPLAGGISGANVLTF.

The chain has TRBV28 and TRBJ2-1; D perhaps matches TRBD1 (6 bases). This CDR3 has 12 residues. V was trimmed by 6 bases and J by 10 bases, leaving 13 bases between them. The germline gives CDR1 MDHEN, CDR2 SYDVKM. The CDR3 DNA reads as TGTGCCAGCAGGACCGGAAGGGGGGAGCAGTTCTTC. It yields the protein CASRTGRGEQFF. Variable domain in full (rest from reference TRBV28 and TRBJ2-1): DVKVTQSSRYLVKRTGEKVFLECVQDMDHENMFWYRQDPGLGLRLIYFSYDVKMKEKGDIPEGYSVSREKKERFSLILESASTNQTSMYLCASRTGRGEQFFGPGTRLTVL.

CDR3 amino acids: CASSGLAGVTDTQYF. Written as DNA, the CDR3 is TGCGCCAGCAGTGGACTAGCGGGAGTCACAGATACGCAGTATTTT. The gene calls are TRBV10-2 and TRBJ2-3; 12 positions match TRBD2. The CDR3 sequence is 15 residues long. Germline CDR1 is WSHSY and CDR2 is SAAADI. Trimming at V came to 4 bases and at J to 2 bases, leaving 1 base not matched to a gene.

The chain has TRBV18 and TRBJ2-1, with 12 bases identical to TRBD1. With V trimmed by 5 bases and J by 8 bases, 10 bases remained unmatched. The CDR3 sequence is 16 residues long. CDR1 is KGHSH and CDR2 is LQKENI in the germline V gene. CDR3 sequence (DNA): TGTGCCAGCTCAGCGGGAGCCGGGACAGGGGGCGATGAGCAGTTCTTC. Residues: CASSAGAGTGGDEQFF.

This chain joins TRBV7-3 and TRBJ2-3; D is possibly TRBD1 (5 bases). This CDR3 spans 16 amino acids. CDR1 and CDR2 (germline): SGHTA, FQGTGA. V was cut by 2 bases and J by 3 bases, with 15 bases left in between. CDR3 sequence: CASSLGTGAWTDTQYF. CDR3 bases: TGTGCCAGCAGCTTAGGAACAGGCGCCTGGACAGATACGCAGTATTTT.

CDR3 protein: CASSPRESANSPLHF. CDR3 coding DNA: TGTGCCAGCAGTCCCCGGGAATCGGCCAATTCACCCCTCCACTTT. The chain employs TRBV2 and TRBJ1-6; D is unresolved. CDR1 SNHLY and CDR2 FYNNEI come from the germline V gene. The CDR3 contains 15 residues. The ends were cut back, 5 bases at V and 7 bases at J, with 15 bases in the middle.

This chain connects TRBV5-1 to TRBJ1-1; D uncertain. Trimming removed 1 base at V and 4 bases at J, with 11 bases between. Germline V CDR1 and CDR2: SGHRS, YFSETQ. The CDR3 length is 14 residues. This CDR3 is CASSLPSPGTEAFF. CDR3 sequence (DNA): TGCGCCAGCAGCTTGCCTAGCCCGGGCACTGAAGCTTTCTTT.

The V gene is TRBV3-1 (or the pseudogene TRBV3-2), the J gene TRBJ2-5; possible D gene TRBD2, 5 bases. Between the trimmed V and J ends, which lost 1 base and 12 bases, there was a span of 18 bases. Germline V gene sequence: CDR1 LGHDT, CDR2 YNNKEL (reference sequence). The CDR3 totals 14 residues. The CDR3 nucleotides are TGTGCCAGCAGCCAAGCCGACCCCCAAAGCGGAAAGTACTTC. This gives the protein CASSQADPQSGKYF.

The rearrangement uses TRBV6-5 and TRBJ1-6, with 9 bases aligning to TRBD1. Germline V gene sequence: CDR1 MNHEY, CDR2 SVGAGI. The CDR3 has 15 amino acids. V shed 0 bases and J 7 bases; nucleotides not matched to a gene: 1. CDR3 DNA: TGTGCCAGCAGTTACTCCGGGACAGGGAATTCACCCCTCCACTTT. It is translated as CASSYSGTGNSPLHF.

A single count supports this clone. This sequence joins TRBV7-3 and TRBJ1-6; no firm D call. The V gene's germline CDR1 is SGHTA and CDR2 FQGTGA. V lost 5 bases to trimming and J lost 9 bases, with 14 bases between them. The CDR3 runs to 14 residues. CDR3 amino acids: CASSIDTVGSPLHF. CDR3 sequence (DNA): TGTGCCAGCAGCATAGACACCGTAGGTTCACCCCTCCACTTT. Together with reference TRBV7-3 and TRBJ1-6, the CDR3 gives the full variable domain: GAGVSQTPSNKVTEKGKYVELRCDPISGHTALYWYRQSLGQGPEFLIYFQGTGAADDSGLPNDRFFAVRPEGSVSTLKIQRTERGDSAVYLCASSIDTVGSPLHFGNGTRLTVT.